Below, 18 T cell receptor beta chains from the same sample are listed, as sequenced in a study of EBV T-cell therapy then PD-1 blockade in nasopharyngeal carcinoma (dated by TCRdb to 2020 to 2022). The antigens these receptors bind are not known. The library was generated by the immunoSEQ multiplex PCR assay. Sourced from immuneACCESS, this table was stored by TCRdb with only in-frame sequences that have V and J called. A share of the clones is absent; for the studies checked, an unresolved V gene accounts for under half, and the remainder has no known explanation. Within this sample are roughly 21,000 clones, with approximately 87% of them counted one time only. Of the sample, around 30% falls within the top ten clones. Explained via the paper, the treatment or condition label denotes: AdE1-LMPpoly-expanded autologous EBV-specific T-cell therapy followed by anti-PD-1 nivolumab. The specimen comprised CD8+ T cells from blood, sampled at approximately day 60 from a patient whose treatment included autologous EBV-specific T cells and nivolumab. Every receptor here comes from a man between 40 and 49 years old with nasopharyngeal carcinoma.

The chain carries TRBV3-1 (or the pseudogene TRBV3-2) and TRBJ2-2; D uncertain. V lost 3 bases and J lost 2, with 4 bases in between. Looked up from germline, CDR1 is LGHDT and CDR2 is YNNKEL (reference sequence). This CDR3 is built from 13 residues. The CDR3 DNA reads TGTGCCAGCAGCCACCCCAACACCGGGGAGCTGTTTTTT. Its translation is CASSHPNTGELFF.

The CDR3 DNA reads TGTGCCAGCAGACTGGACAGGGTTTTGAACACTGAAGCTTTCTTT. Protein sequence: CASRLDRVLNTEAFF. The gene calls are TRBV2 and TRBJ1-1; 8 positions match TRBD1. CDR1 SNHLY and CDR2 FYNNEI come from the germline V gene. Trimming at V came to 6 bases and at J to 0 bases, leaving 6 bases not matched to a gene. The CDR3 is made up of 15 amino acids. Based on the CDR3 plus reference TRBV2 and TRBJ1-1, the full variable domain is EPEVTQTPSHQVTQMGQEVILRCVPISNHLYFYWYRQILGQKVEFLVSFYNNEISEKSEIFDDQFSVERPDGSNFTLKIRSTKLEDSAMYFCASRLDRVLNTEAFFGQGTRLTVV.

The count of this clone is one. The chain recombines TRBV4-3 with TRBJ2-3, with 7 bases identical to TRBD2. CDR1 and CDR2 (germline): LGHNA, YSLEER. Trimming took 0 bases from V and 4 from J; bases not matched to a gene: 4. The CDR3 spans 15 residues. This CDR3 reads CASSQDWEGPDTQYF. The CDR3 coding sequence is TGCGCCAGCAGCCAAGATTGGGAGGGCCCAGATACGCAGTATTTT.

The chain joins TRBV5-4 to TRBJ2-1; no definite D call. The ends were cut back, 6 bases at V and 0 bases at J, with 16 bases in the middle. The CDR3 has 16 residues. Germline CDR1 and CDR2: SGHNT and YYREEE (reference sequence). The CDR3 loop is CASTQIGSSSYNEQFF. CDR3 coding DNA: TGTGCCAGCACCCAGATAGGCTCTAGCTCCTACAATGAGCAGTTCTTC.

The table lists this clone with a count of one. The V gene is TRBV6-1, the J gene TRBJ2-6; 10 nucleotides agree with TRBD1. The CDR3 has 18 residues. The V gene end was trimmed by 1 base and the J gene end by 4 bases; junction bases not matched to a gene: 7. Per the germline V gene, CDR1 is MNHNS and CDR2 is SASEGT. The CDR3 sequence: CASSEGGQGVSGANVLTF. The CDR3 DNA follows: TGTGCCAGCAGTGAAGGAGGACAGGGGGTGTCGGGGGCCAACGTCCTGACTTTC.

The chain couples TRBV13 to TRBJ1-1, with no clear D. Germline CDR1 is PRHDT and CDR2 is FYEKMQ (reference sequence). V shed 3 bases and J shed 6 bases, with 11 bases lying between them. CDR3 size: 13 residues. The CDR3 region has the DNA TGTGCCAGCAGCTTCGACACGGCCCCTGAAGCTTTCTTT. Translating it yields CASSFDTAPEAFF.

A single count supports this clone. This rearrangement joins TRBV7-6 to TRBJ2-1; D is possibly TRBD2 (6 bases). Germline-derived CDR1 and CDR2 are SGHVS and FNYEAQ. V was pared by 1 base and J by 1 base, with 8 bases between. The length of the CDR3 is 15 residues. CDR3 sequence reads: CASSLVAGSYNEQFF. The CDR3 DNA reads TGTGCCAGCAGCTTAGTGGCGGGGTCCTACAATGAGCAGTTCTTC.

About this clone itself: One end of the junction fails to match germline, which may point to a read error. The rearrangement links TRBV10-3 to TRBJ1-3; D possibly corresponds to TRBD1 (5 bases). The V gene's germline CDR1 is ENHRY and CDR2 SYGVKD. The length of the CDR3 is 13 residues. The CDR3 spells CAISVQESGQGAF. The DNA for the CDR3 is TGTGCCATCAGTGTACAGGAATCAGGCCAAGGGGCTTTT.

The gene calls are TRBV7-9 and TRBJ2-5, with TRBD1 matching over 10 bases. V was clipped by 1 base and J by 4 bases; unmatched bases: 9. The CDR3 spans 17 residues. Germline CDR1 is SEHNR and CDR2 is FQNEAQ (reference sequence). CDR3 nucleotide sequence: TGTGCCAGCAGCTTAGGGGGGACAGGGGAAAAACGAGAGACCCAGTACTTC. This gives the protein CASSLGGTGEKRETQYF. Combining the CDR3 with reference TRBV7-9 and TRBJ2-5 gives the whole variable domain DTGVSQNPRHKITKRGQNVTFRCDPISEHNRLYWYRQTLGQGPEFLTYFQNEAQLEKSRLLSDRFSAERPKGSFSTLEIQRTEQGDSAMYLCASSLGGTGEKRETQYFGPGTRLLVL.

The CDR3, as DNA: TGTGCTAGTGGTTTTCTCGCGACAGGATCCACAGATACGCAGTATTTT. This gives the protein CASGFLATGSTDTQYF. This chain uses TRBV12-5 with TRBJ2-3; a weak D match, TRBD1 (6 bases). The CDR3 contains 16 residues. Trimming removed 3 bases at V and 2 bases at J, with 15 bases between. Germline V gene data show CDR1 as LGHNT and CDR2 as FRNRAP.

The chain employs TRBV27 and TRBJ1-1, with D possibly matching TRBD1 (6 bases). The CDR3 runs 12 residues. V lost 4 bases and J lost 11, with 14 bases in between. Looked up from germline, CDR1 is MNHEY and CDR2 is SMNVEV (reference sequence). The CDR3 sequence: CASSSNRQEAFF. For the CDR3, the DNA is TGTGCCAGCAGTTCGAACAGACAGGAGGCTTTCTTT.

This chain links TRBV5-5 with TRBJ2-5; D call uncertain. Germline CDR1 reads SGHKS; CDR2 reads YYEKEE (reference sequence). Trimming pared 3 bases from V and 5 bases from J, leaving 17 bases between. CDR3 length: 15 residues. CDR3 amino acids: CASSYQRQIGETQYF. The CDR3 DNA reads as TGTGCCAGCAGCTACCAGCGCCAAATAGGGGAGACCCAGTACTTC. Based on the CDR3 plus reference TRBV5-5 and TRBJ2-5, the full variable domain is DAGVTQSPTHLIKTRGQQVTLRCSPISGHKSVSWYQQVLGQGPQFIFQYYEKEERGRGNFPDRFSARQFPNYSSELNVNALLLGDSALYLCASSYQRQIGETQYFGPGTRLLVL.

The chain couples TRBV28 to TRBJ1-2; TRBD1 agrees at 9 bases. Germline loops: CDR1 MDHEN, CDR2 SYDVKM. The junction had 6 bases not matched to a gene; V was cut back by 3 bases and J by 4 bases. The CDR3 spans 15 residues. CDR3 loop: CASSLIRQGGYGYTF. The DNA for the CDR3 is TGTGCCAGCAGTTTGATCCGACAGGGGGGCTATGGCTACACCTTC.

The rearrangement links TRBV12-3 or TRBV12-4 to TRBJ2-2, with D tentatively TRBD2 (7 bases). Between the trimmed V and J ends, which lost 7 bases and 7 bases, there was a span of 13 bases. CDR3 length: 13 amino acids. CDR3 nucleotide sequence: TGTGCCAGCAACGGAGGGGGGGGCGGGGAGCTGTTTTTT. The encoded protein is CASNGGGGGELFF.

This chain joins TRBV3-1 (or the pseudogene TRBV3-2) and TRBJ1-2; TRBD1 agrees at 8 bases. J lost 4 bases, V lost 0 bases, and 7 bases had no gene match. There are 16 residues in the CDR3. Germline assignment: CDR1 LGHDT and CDR2 YNNKEL (reference sequence). The CDR3 loop is CASSQDFVTGAYGYTF. DNA of the CDR3: TGTGCCAGCAGCCAAGATTTCGTGACAGGGGCCTATGGCTACACCTTC.

V and J are TRBV10-3 and TRBJ2-1, with D possibly being TRBD1 or TRBD2 (5 bases each). Germline V gene sequence: CDR1 ENHRY, CDR2 SYGVKD. This CDR3 contains 13 residues. Trimming left V 8 bases short and J 5 bases short, with 13 bases between. The CDR3 sequence: CAIRTGTDNEQFF. CDR3 DNA: TGTGCCATCCGAACTGGGACGGACAATGAGCAGTTCTTC.

This clone was found a few times. The chain carries TRBV7-9 and TRBJ2-3; D perhaps matches TRBD1 (6 bases). The CDR3 totals 16 residues. V lost 3 bases to trimming and J lost 0 bases, with 13 bases between them. Germline V gene sequence: CDR1 SEHNR, CDR2 FQNEAQ (reference sequence). The CDR3 coding sequence is TGTGCCAGCAGCTTCGGACAGATTTCTAGCACAGATACGCAGTATTTT. Amino acid sequence: CASSFGQISSTDTQYF.

V usage is TRBV6-2 or TRBV6-3 and J usage is TRBJ2-7; D remains unclear. CDR1 MNHEY and CDR2 SVGEGT come from the germline V gene. The germline V and J ends were trimmed by 4 bases and 2 bases, with 18 bases remaining between them. This CDR3 contains 16 residues. The chain's CDR3 is CASSWNRGSSPYEQYF. The CDR3 DNA reads TGTGCCAGCAGTTGGAATAGAGGCTCTTCCCCCTACGAGCAGTACTTC.